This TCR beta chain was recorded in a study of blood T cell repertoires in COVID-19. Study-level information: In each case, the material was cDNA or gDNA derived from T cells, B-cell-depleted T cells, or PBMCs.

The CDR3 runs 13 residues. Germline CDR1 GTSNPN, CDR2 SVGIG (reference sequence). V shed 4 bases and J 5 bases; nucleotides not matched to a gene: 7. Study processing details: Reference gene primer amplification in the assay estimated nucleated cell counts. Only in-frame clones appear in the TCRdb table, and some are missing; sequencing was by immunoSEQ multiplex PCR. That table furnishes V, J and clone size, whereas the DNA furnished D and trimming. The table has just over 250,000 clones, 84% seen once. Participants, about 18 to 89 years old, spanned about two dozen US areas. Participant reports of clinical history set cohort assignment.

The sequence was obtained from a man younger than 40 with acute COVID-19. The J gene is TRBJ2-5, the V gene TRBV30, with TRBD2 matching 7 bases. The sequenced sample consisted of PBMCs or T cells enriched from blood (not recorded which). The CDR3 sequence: CAWKGGSTETQYF. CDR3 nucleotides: TGTGCCTGGAAGGGCGGGAGCACGGAGACCCAGTACTTC.